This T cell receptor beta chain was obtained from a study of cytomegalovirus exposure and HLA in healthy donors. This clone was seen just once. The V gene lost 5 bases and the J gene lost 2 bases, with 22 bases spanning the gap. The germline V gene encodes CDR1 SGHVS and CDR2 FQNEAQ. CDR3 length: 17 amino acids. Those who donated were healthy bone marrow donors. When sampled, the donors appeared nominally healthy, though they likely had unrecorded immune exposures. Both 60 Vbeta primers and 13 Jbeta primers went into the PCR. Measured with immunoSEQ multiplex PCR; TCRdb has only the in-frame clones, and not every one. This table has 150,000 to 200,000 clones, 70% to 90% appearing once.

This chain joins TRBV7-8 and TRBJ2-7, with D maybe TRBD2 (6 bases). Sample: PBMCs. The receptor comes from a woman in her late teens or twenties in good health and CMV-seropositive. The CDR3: CASSPLAPGPKTYEQYV. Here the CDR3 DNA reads TGTGCCAGCAGCCCACTAGCCCCGGGTCCGAAGACCTACGAGCAGTACGTC.